Shown below are 2 T cell receptor beta chains from a single sample sequenced in a study of control samples from healthy donors and cancer patients. The protocol was immunoSEQ multiplex PCR, while the TCRdb copy is restricted to in-frame clones and leaves out a portion. Seen here are some 120,000 clones, 85% to 95% observed once, and the top ten hold under 0.7%. Sequencing was performed on PBMCs. These receptors were collected from an elderly man with head and neck cancer.

The chain is built from TRBV6-1 and TRBJ1-5; the D is unclear. In germline, CDR1 is MNHNS, CDR2 SASEGT. CDR3 length: 12 residues. The germline V and J ends were trimmed by 3 bases and 12 bases, with 12 bases remaining between them. CDR3 DNA sequence: TGTGCCAGCAGTGAGGGCGGACGTTTCCAGCATTTT. Amino acid sequence: CASSEGGRFQHF.

The chain joins TRBV4-3 to TRBJ2-7, with TRBD2 matching 13 bases. Germline CDR1 reads LGHNA; CDR2 reads YSLEER. The J segment lost 6 bases and the V segment lost 4 bases, leaving 9 bases of the junction unmatched. The CDR3 has 16 amino acids. CDR3 coding DNA: TGCGCCAGCAGCCCTACCGGGACTAGCGGGACTGGCGAGCAGTACTTC. Its translation is CASSPTGTSGTGEQYF.